The 23 T cell receptor beta chains given below trace back to one sample, sequenced in a study of cytomegalovirus exposure and HLA in healthy donors. Use of 60 Vbeta and 13 Jbeta primers characterized the PCR. Data came from immunoSEQ multiplex PCR; TCRdb stores just in-frame clones and leaves some out. The sample has hundreds of thousands of clones; about 83% are singletons. The specimen sequenced was PBMCs. These receptors were collected from a girl aged 10 to 17 in good health and CMV-seronegative.

V gene TRBV21-1 combines with J gene TRBJ2-3; TRBD2 is the table's D call and was not checked against the DNA. TRBV21-1 is deemed a pseudogene. This CDR3 is built from 19 residues. Written as DNA, the CDR3 is TGTGCCAGCAGCAAAAGGGTCCACGAGCAACTAGCGGGAGTAGGGACGCAGTATTTT. This sequence encodes CASSKRVHEQLAGVGTQYF.

The chain recombines TRBV9 with TRBJ2-1, with D tentatively TRBD2 (6 bases). Trimming pared 3 bases from V and 8 bases from J, leaving 15 bases between. This CDR3 comprises 14 residues. CDR1 is SGDLS and CDR2 is YYNGEE in the germline V gene. The CDR3: CASSDSRGGDEQFF. The CDR3 coding sequence is TGTGCCAGCAGCGACTCCCGGGGCGGGGATGAGCAGTTCTTC.

The J gene is TRBJ1-4, the V gene TRBV9; a weak D match, TRBD1 (5 bases). The CDR3 is made up of 16 amino acids. Germline values: CDR1 SGDLS, CDR2 YYNGEE. V gave up 3 bases and J gave up 8 bases, with 20 bases separating them. CDR3 sequence reads: CASSARGVSLGEKLFF. CDR3 nucleotides: TGTGCCAGCAGCGCCCGGGGGGTGTCCCTGGGAGAAAAACTGTTTTTT.

In this sample, this clone turned up once. The V and J genes are TRBV19 and TRBJ1-2; TRBD1 agrees at 7 bases. CDR3 size: 13 residues. Per germline, CDR1 LNHDA and CDR2 SQIVND (reference sequence). V was clipped by 9 bases and J by 4 bases; unmatched bases: 8. CDR3 loop: CASTTRGVYGYTF. The DNA of the CDR3 is TGTGCCAGCACTACCAGGGGGGTCTATGGCTACACCTTC.

CDR3 in amino acids: CASSFGQSSNQPQHF. CDR3 nucleotides: TGTGCCAGCAGCTTCGGACAGTCTTCCAATCAGCCCCAGCATTTT. The rearrangement links TRBV7-2 to TRBJ1-5, with D tentatively TRBD1 (6 bases). Trimming took off 3 bases at V and 3 bases at J, with 12 bases between the two ends. Germline CDR1 is SGHTA and CDR2 is FQGNSA. The CDR3 is made up of 15 amino acids.

This clone was detected a few times. This sequence joins TRBV4-2 and TRBJ1-5; D is undetermined. V was pared by 1 base and J by 3 bases, with 4 bases between. The CDR3 is 13 residues long. The germline V gene has CDR1 LGHNA and CDR2 YNFKEQ. The CDR3 region is CASSQAINQPQHF. In nucleotides, the CDR3 is TGTGCCAGCAGCCAAGCCATCAATCAGCCCCAGCATTTT.

The CDR3 DNA sequence: TGCGCCAGCAGCTCTAATTATTACAATGAGCAGTTCTTC. Its translation is CASSSNYYNEQFF. J is TRBJ2-1 and V is TRBV5-1; no firm D call. CDR3 length: 13 residues. Germline V lookup: CDR1 SGHRS, CDR2 YFSETQ. Trimming pared 3 bases from V and 4 bases from J, leaving 8 bases between.

The gene calls are TRBV10-3 and TRBJ2-1; TRBD1 matches 11 bases. Trimming at V came to 4 bases and at J to 4 bases, leaving 6 bases not matched to a gene. The CDR3 sequence is 16 residues long. Germline values: CDR1 ENHRY, CDR2 SYGVKD. This CDR3 reads CAISGKGDRGYNEQFF. The CDR3 DNA reads as TGTGCCATCAGTGGAAAAGGGGACAGGGGGTACAATGAGCAGTTCTTC.

The V call is TRBV27, the J call TRBJ1-1; TRBD1 matches 9 bases. Germline V gives CDR1 MNHEY, CDR2 SMNVEV (reference sequence). Germline trimming cut 5 bases from V and 1 base from J; bases unmatched to any gene: 14. This CDR3 is 18 amino acids long. CDR3 sequence reads: CASSLNPDRGSSNTEAFF. In nucleotides, the CDR3 is TGTGCCAGCAGTCTCAACCCCGACAGGGGGAGTTCGAACACTGAAGCTTTCTTT.

V usage is TRBV19 and J usage is TRBJ2-5, with 8 nucleotides matching TRBD2. The V and J ends lost 5 bases and 5 bases, in that order; junction bases with no gene match: 10. Germline V gene lookup returns CDR1 LNHDA and CDR2 SQIVND (reference sequence). This CDR3 has 15 residues. CDR3 DNA: TGTGCCAGTAGTTGGGGTAGCGGGGCCCAGGAGACCCAGTACTTC. Translation: CASSWGSGAQETQYF.

The V and J genes are TRBV27 and TRBJ1-5; D is perhaps TRBD1 (6 bases). The V end was cut by 6 bases, the J end by 5 bases, with 17 bases between. The CDR3 has 15 residues. Germline V gene data show CDR1 as MNHEY and CDR2 as SMNVEV (reference sequence). In DNA, the CDR3 is TGTGCCAGCAGCTCGATCCGGGACACGGATCAGCCCCAGCATTTT. This gives the protein CASSSIRDTDQPQHF.

This clone appeared a few times. The CDR3 region has the DNA TGCGCCAGCAGCCAAGTAACGTTCCTGAGAGAAGCTTTCTTT. This encodes CASSQVTFLREAFF. The chain combines TRBV4-3 with TRBJ1-1; no clear D. V was trimmed by 1 base and J by 8 bases, leaving 14 bases between them. Germline lookup yields CDR1 LGHNA and CDR2 YSLEER. The CDR3 consists of 14 residues.

The gene calls are TRBV28 and TRBJ1-3, with D perhaps matching TRBD1 (5 bases). The CDR3 is 17 amino acids. V lost 8 bases and J lost 3, with 23 bases in between. CDR1 and CDR2 from the germline V gene are MDHEN and SYDVKM. CDR3 DNA sequence: TGTGCCAGCGGTTCGGCGGCCGGGGGAAATTTTGGAAACACCATATATTTT. It codes for CASGSAAGGNFGNTIYF. Using reference TRBV28 and TRBJ1-3 for the parts outside the CDR3, the full variable domain is DVKVTQSSRYLVKRTGEKVFLECVQDMDHENMFWYRQDPGLGLRLIYFSYDVKMKEKGDIPEGYSVSREKKERFSLILESASTNQTSMYLCASGSAAGGNFGNTIYFGEGSWLTVV.

The chain recombines TRBV5-1 with TRBJ1-1, with a tentative D call TRBD1 (6 bases). The V and J ends lost 0 bases and 3 bases respectively, with 12 bases between them. The CDR3 sequence is 15 residues long. Germline CDR1 is SGHRS and CDR2 is YFSETQ. The CDR3 DNA reads as TGCGCCAGCAGCTTGGGGGCGGGGGGCGACACTGAAGCTTTCTTT. This sequence encodes CASSLGAGGDTEAFF.

This clone has only a few counts. This chain joins TRBV18 and TRBJ2-3, with D perhaps TRBD1 (5 bases). Germline CDR1 is KGHSH and CDR2 is LQKENI. The CDR3 has 17 amino acids. V lost 4 bases, J lost 1 base, and 18 bases lay in between. The CDR3 sequence: CASSHNSQGRGTDTQYF. CDR3 nucleotide sequence: TGTGCCAGCTCACACAATAGCCAGGGCCGGGGCACAGATACGCAGTATTTT.

This chain connects TRBV6-5 to TRBJ1-6; no clear D. V dropped 4 bases and J dropped 0 bases, with 10 bases sitting between them. Germline assignment: CDR1 MNHEY and CDR2 SVGAGI. The CDR3 loop spans 16 amino acids. CDR3 residues: CASSFLGSSYNSPLHF. DNA for the CDR3: TGTGCCAGCAGTTTTCTGGGGAGCTCCTATAATTCACCCCTCCACTTT.

V is TRBV5-8 and J is TRBJ2-7, with a possible D match to TRBD1 (5 bases). The CDR3 extends over 13 amino acids. CDR1 and CDR2 from the germline V gene are SGHTS and YDEGEE. V was cut by 4 bases and J by 3 bases, with 11 bases left in between. CDR3 coding DNA: TGTGCCAGCAGCGGGTGGGGCGGCTACGAGCAGTACTTC. Translation gives CASSGWGGYEQYF.

This CDR3 reads CASSTGQPNQPQHF. The CDR3 DNA is TGTGCCAGCAGCACAGGACAGCCCAATCAGCCCCAGCATTTT. V and J are TRBV6-5 and TRBJ1-5; tentatively, D is TRBD1 (6 bases). Germline CDR1 reads MNHEY; CDR2 reads SVGAGI. Trimming pared 6 bases from V and 3 bases from J, leaving 12 bases between. The CDR3 sequence is 14 residues long.

J is TRBJ1-5 and V is TRBV29-1; 10 nucleotides align to TRBD1. CDR3 size: 13 residues. J gave up 7 bases and V 6 bases, and 6 bases lay outside the gene matches. From germline, CDR1 is SQVTM and CDR2 ANQGSEA. CDR3 nucleotides: TGCAGCGTGTCGACAGGGGGCTCCCAGCCCCAGCATTTT. Translated: CSVSTGGSQPQHF.

V is TRBV13 and J is TRBJ1-6, with D perhaps TRBD1 (5 bases). This CDR3 region has 14 residues. Germline V gene sequence: CDR1 PRHDT, CDR2 FYEKMQ (reference sequence). Trimming removed 5 bases from V and 9 bases from J, with 14 bases in between. The CDR3 DNA sequence: TGTGCCAGCAGCGGACAAAGTCAGGGTTCACCCCTCCACTTT. Translation: CASSGQSQGSPLHF.

The chain has TRBV5-1 and TRBJ2-1, with a tentative D call TRBD1 (5 bases). Germline CDR1 and CDR2: SGHRS and YFSETQ. V lost 0 bases to trimming and J lost 2 bases, with 9 bases between them. The CDR3 length is 15 residues. The CDR3 nucleotides are TGCGCCAGCAGCTTGGTAGGGGAAACCTACAATGAGCAGTTCTTC. Translating gives CASSLVGETYNEQFF.

As DNA, the CDR3 is TGTGCCAGCAGTGGACTAGCGGGATACAATGAGCAGTTCTTC. Its protein is CASSGLAGYNEQFF. The V gene is TRBV6-6, the J gene TRBJ2-1, with TRBD2 matching 12 bases. CDR3 size: 14 residues. CDR1 is MNHNY and CDR2 is SVGAGI in the germline V gene (reference sequence). V shed 5 bases, J shed 4 bases, and the junction held 0 bases outside the gene matches.

The CDR3 here is CASSFGRGSGYTF. In nucleotides, the CDR3 is TGTGCCAGCAGTTTTGGCAGGGGAAGCGGCTACACCTTC. The chain carries TRBV28 and TRBJ1-2; tentative D call: TRBD1 (6 bases). The V and J ends lost 3 bases and 8 bases respectively, with 13 bases between them. In germline, CDR1 is MDHEN, CDR2 SYDVKM. This CDR3 has 13 amino acids.